What follows are 7 T cell receptor beta chains derived from one specimen sequenced in a study of response to subunit inactivated influenza vaccine. TCRdb re-called the RT-PCR reads through MiXCR, storing one row per CDR3 protein. This sample has roughly 710,000 distinct CDR3 sequences; around 15% occur once, and the top ten carry around 7.6%. Sequenced here: PBMCs from blood, sampled roughly 15 days before vaccination. Source of these receptors: a man aged 45 to 65 who received an inactivated influenza vaccine.

The chain has TRBV28 and TRBJ2-7; the D gene could be TRBD1 or TRBD2 (5 bases each). Germline CDR1 reads MDHEN; CDR2 reads SYDVKM. This CDR3 region has 15 residues. Trimming took 3 bases from V and 5 from J, leaving 17 bases between them. In nucleotides, the CDR3 is TGTGCCAGCAGTTTTAGGGCCGGGGCGTGGAACGAGCAGTACTTC. The encoded protein is CASSFRAGAWNEQYF.

The chain joins TRBV30 to TRBJ1-5, with D maybe TRBD1 (5 bases). The V end lost 2 bases, the J end lost 0 bases, and 14 bases lay between the germline ends. This CDR3 has 16 residues. Germline-derived CDR1 and CDR2 are GTSNPN and SVGIG (reference sequence). The DNA for the CDR3 is TGTGCCTGGAGTCCCCCGGGGGTTTCTAGCAATCAGCCCCAGCATTTT. The encoded protein is CAWSPPGVSSNQPQHF.

The J gene is TRBJ2-3, the V gene TRBV6-5; D unresolved. V shed 2 bases and J shed 7 bases, with 10 bases lying between them. Germline loops: CDR1 MNHEY, CDR2 SVGAGI. CDR3 length: 13 amino acids. The CDR3 region has the DNA TGTGCCAGCAGTTACGGCTATAAAAATACGCAGTATTTT. Translation gives CASSYGYKNTQYF.

The V gene is TRBV27, the J gene TRBJ2-7, with 8 bases matching TRBD1. Trimming at V came to 2 bases and at J to 2 bases, leaving 2 bases not matched to a gene. Germline V lookup: CDR1 MNHEY, CDR2 SMNVEV (reference sequence). This CDR3 spans 14 amino acids. CDR3 sequence: CASSLPRGPYEQYF. CDR3 sequence (DNA): TGTGCCAGCAGTTTACCCAGGGGGCCCTACGAGCAGTACTTC.

This clonotype has ten or more counts. V and J are TRBV28 and TRBJ2-3; D is perhaps TRBD2 (5 bases). The CDR3 contains 14 residues. Trimming shortened V by 3 bases and J by 4 bases, and 11 bases separated the two germline ends. Per the germline V gene, CDR1 is MDHEN and CDR2 is SYDVKM. CDR3 region: CASSFGGRPDTQYF. Written as DNA, the CDR3 is TGTGCCAGCAGTTTCGGAGGTCGACCAGATACGCAGTATTTT.

This clonotype was observed a few times. V gene TRBV7-6 combines with J gene TRBJ1-1; no definite D call. The germline CDR1 and CDR2 sequences are SGHVS and FNYEAQ. V was pared by 2 bases and J by 7 bases, with 20 bases between. CDR3 length: 16 amino acids. Here the CDR3 DNA reads TGTGCCAGCAGCTTAACCTCTAACCCGTTTTGGGATGAAGCTTTCTTT. Residues: CASSLTSNPFWDEAFF.

This chain joins TRBV28 and TRBJ2-1, with no clear D. Trimming pared 6 bases from V and 0 bases from J, leaving 9 bases between. The germline V gene has CDR1 MDHEN and CDR2 SYDVKM. The CDR3 totals 14 residues. In nucleotides, the CDR3 is TGTGCCAGCAGAGCCCTAAACTCCTACAATGAGCAGTTCTTC. Protein sequence: CASRALNSYNEQFF.